The clone carrying this TCR beta chain was found a few times. What it binds is not known. This sample is part of a study of metastatic and nonmetastatic thyroid tumors. Whole-study context: The authors compared repertoires across blood and tumor or nodule tissue from malignant and benign thyroid patients.

Findings of the study overall: Malignant tumors reportedly showed significantly higher TCR beta diversity than benign nodules in both blood and tumor.

Original analysis: In papillary thyroid cancer, a distant-metastasis classifier was built using CDR3 differences across clinicopathological groups. From the PCR reads, TCRdb re-called clones with MiXCR. The V and J calls follow TCRdb's processing rather than the paper's. Found here are 80,000 to 85,000 clones, around an eighth of them singletons; the top ten hold about 10%. Every patient was untreated before thyroid surgery. The CDR3 is 13 amino acids. CDR1 MNHNS and CDR2 SASEGT come from the germline V gene. Trimming removed 7 bases from V and 2 bases from J, with 8 bases in between. This receptor was obtained from a female donor with papillary thyroid cancer or a benign thyroid nodule (not recorded which). Some clones in this sample may be carry-over from other donors' samples. This chain uses TRBV6-1 with TRBJ2-2; D not resolved. Sequencing was carried out using tumor tissue. In nucleotides, the CDR3 is TGTGCCAGCAAAACACCCAACACCGGGGAGCTGTTTTTT. It is translated as CASKTPNTGELFF.